One and the same sample provided the 12 T cell receptor beta chains below, sequenced in a study of shared clonotypes between healthy human individuals (dated by TCRdb to the early 2020s). Receptors were amplified or captured by the immunoSEQ multiplex PCR assay. TCRdb holds this immuneACCESS table with in-frame rearrangements only. Some clones are missing; in checked studies, unresolved V genes explain under half, and the rest has no known cause. Within this sample are some 790,000 clones, with approximately 77% of them counted one time only. Clones ranked in the top ten supply around 1.8% of the sample. Material for sequencing was memory CD4+ T cells sorted from blood. The cell subset or site label here, explained by the study, means: CD45RA-negative fraction. The receptors originated from a woman in her twenties or thirties in good health.

The chain joins TRBV5-5 to TRBJ1-2; D possibly corresponds to TRBD1 (6 bases). This CDR3 comprises 18 residues. Trimming removed 2 bases from V and 0 bases from J, with 20 bases in between. Per germline, CDR1 SGHKS and CDR2 YYEKEE (reference sequence). In DNA form, the CDR3 reads TGTGCCAGCAGCTTCCGACTGGCAGGGGCCAGAGCTAACTATGGCTACACCTTC. This sequence encodes CASSFRLAGARANYGYTF.

The rearrangement uses TRBV7-9 and TRBJ2-7; 11 nucleotides match TRBD2. The CDR3 runs 16 residues. The V and J ends lost 5 bases and 7 bases, in that order; junction bases with no gene match: 13. CDR1 is SEHNR and CDR2 is FQNEAQ in the germline V gene (reference sequence). The CDR3 protein is CASSRQVSGRAGEQYF. DNA for the CDR3: TGTGCCAGCAGCCGCCAGGTTAGCGGGAGGGCAGGTGAGCAGTACTTC.

The CDR3 loop is CASSFFRDSTGELFF. Written as DNA, the CDR3 is TGCGCCAGCAGCTTTTTTCGGGATAGCACCGGGGAGCTGTTTTTT. The chain uses TRBV5-1 and TRBJ2-2, with D perhaps TRBD2 (5 bases). The germline gives CDR1 SGHRS, CDR2 YFSETQ. V dropped 2 bases and J dropped 4 bases, with 12 bases sitting between them. CDR3 size: 15 residues.

The chain recombines TRBV9 with TRBJ2-3; D perhaps matches TRBD2 (5 bases). CDR1 and CDR2 (germline): SGDLS, YYNGEE. The CDR3 spans 15 residues. Deletions cut 5 bases from V and 2 bases from J, with 15 bases between. The CDR3 loop is CASSPSGILTDTQYF. As DNA, the CDR3 is TGTGCCAGCAGTCCGTCCGGGATCCTCACAGATACGCAGTATTTT.

CDR3: CASSILPRPNQPQHF. In DNA form, the CDR3 reads TGTGCCAGTAGTATATTGCCCAGACCTAATCAGCCCCAGCATTTT. The chain carries TRBV19 and TRBJ1-5, with D uncertain. V was pared by 2 bases and J by 4 bases, with 12 bases between. The CDR3 is made up of 15 amino acids. The germline gives CDR1 LNHDA, CDR2 SQIVND (reference sequence).

The J gene is TRBJ2-2, the V gene TRBV7-6; D gene unclear. The CDR3 runs to 15 residues. Trimming took off 1 base at V and 2 bases at J, with 8 bases between the two ends. CDR1 and CDR2 (germline): SGHVS, FNYEAQ. CDR3 in DNA: TGTGCCAGCAGCTTAGTGGGATTTAACACCGGGGAGCTGTTTTTT. It codes for CASSLVGFNTGELFF.

This clone was seen a few times. The chain recombines TRBV30 with TRBJ2-2; D is perhaps TRBD1 (5 bases). Deletions cut 5 bases from V and 4 bases from J, with 17 bases between. This CDR3 contains 15 residues. Germline V lookup: CDR1 GTSNPN, CDR2 SVGIG (reference sequence). The CDR3 loop is CAWPLRAGFTGELFF. CDR3 nucleotides: TGTGCCTGGCCCTTAAGGGCAGGGTTCACCGGGGAGCTGTTTTTT.

V gene TRBV19 combines with J gene TRBJ2-7, with TRBD2 identical over 7 bases. Per the germline V gene, CDR1 is LNHDA and CDR2 is SQIVND (reference sequence). The CDR3 has 15 residues. J gave up 3 bases and V 4 bases, and 9 bases lay outside the gene matches. CDR3 sequence (DNA): TGTGCCAGTAGTAGGAGCCCGGGCGGGGGCTACGAGCAGTACTTC. Its protein is CASSRSPGGGYEQYF.

This clone has a single count. This chain links TRBV6-1 with TRBJ2-7; TRBD1 might be the D (5 bases). V was pared by 6 bases and J by 4 bases, with 13 bases between. This CDR3 comprises 13 residues. Germline V gives CDR1 MNHNS, CDR2 SASEGT. The CDR3 is CASRPGLPYEQYF. Written as DNA, the CDR3 is TGTGCCAGCAGACCAGGGCTCCCATACGAGCAGTACTTC.

The CDR3 here is CASSPIGTDNEQFF. In DNA, the CDR3 is TGTGCCAGCTCACCAATCGGGACAGACAATGAGCAGTTCTTC. The J gene is TRBJ2-1, the V gene TRBV18; 7 nucleotides line up with TRBD1. The CDR3 extends over 14 amino acids. Germline V lookup: CDR1 KGHSH, CDR2 LQKENI. V was pared by 2 bases and J by 5 bases, with 3 bases of the junction left unmatched.

The gene calls are TRBV5-1 and TRBJ1-2; D not certain. Germline V gene data show CDR1 as SGHRS and CDR2 as YFSETQ. The CDR3 runs to 13 residues. The V and J ends lost 0 bases and 3 bases respectively, with 6 bases between them. This CDR3 is CASSLGGYYGYTF. CDR3 nucleotide sequence: TGCGCCAGCAGCTTGGGTGGTTACTATGGCTACACCTTC.

V usage is TRBV18 and J usage is TRBJ2-3; D uncertain. Between the trimmed V and J ends, which lost 0 bases and 0 bases, there was a span of 10 bases. Germline CDR1 reads KGHSH; CDR2 reads LQKENI. The CDR3 has 16 residues. CDR3 sequence (DNA): TGTGCCAGCTCACCACCGTTAGGAGCTAGCACAGATACGCAGTATTTT. It codes for CASSPPLGASTDTQYF.